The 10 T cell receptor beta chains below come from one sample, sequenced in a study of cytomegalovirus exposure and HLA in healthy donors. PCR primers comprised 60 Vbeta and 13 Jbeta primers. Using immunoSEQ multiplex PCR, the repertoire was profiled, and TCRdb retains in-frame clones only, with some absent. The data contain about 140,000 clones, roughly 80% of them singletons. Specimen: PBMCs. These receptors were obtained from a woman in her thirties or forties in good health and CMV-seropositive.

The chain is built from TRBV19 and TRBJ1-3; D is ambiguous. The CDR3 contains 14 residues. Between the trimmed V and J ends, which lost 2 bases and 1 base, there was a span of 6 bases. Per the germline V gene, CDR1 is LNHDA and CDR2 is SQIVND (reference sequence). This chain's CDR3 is CASSIPGSGNTIYF. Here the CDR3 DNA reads TGTGCCAGTAGTATACCCGGGTCTGGAAACACCATATATTTT.

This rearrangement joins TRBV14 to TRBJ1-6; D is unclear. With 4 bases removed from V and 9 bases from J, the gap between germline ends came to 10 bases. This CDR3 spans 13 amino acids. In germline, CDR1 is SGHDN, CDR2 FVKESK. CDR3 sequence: CASSPLELSPLHF. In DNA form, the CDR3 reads TGTGCCAGCAGCCCCCTAGAACTTTCACCCCTCCACTTT.

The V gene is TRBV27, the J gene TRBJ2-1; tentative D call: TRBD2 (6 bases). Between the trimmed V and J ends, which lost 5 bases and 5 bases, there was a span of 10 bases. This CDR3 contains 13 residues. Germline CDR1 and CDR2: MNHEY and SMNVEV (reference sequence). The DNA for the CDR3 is TGTGCCAGCAGTGCCGGGGGTAACAATGAGCAGTTCTTC. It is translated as CASSAGGNNEQFF.

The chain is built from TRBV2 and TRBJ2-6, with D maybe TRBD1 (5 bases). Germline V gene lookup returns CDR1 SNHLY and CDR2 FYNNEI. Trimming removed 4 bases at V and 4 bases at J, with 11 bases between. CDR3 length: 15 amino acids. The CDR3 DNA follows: TGTGCCAGCAGTGTGGGGCGTCGAGGGGCCAACGTCCTGACTTTC. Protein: CASSVGRRGANVLTF.

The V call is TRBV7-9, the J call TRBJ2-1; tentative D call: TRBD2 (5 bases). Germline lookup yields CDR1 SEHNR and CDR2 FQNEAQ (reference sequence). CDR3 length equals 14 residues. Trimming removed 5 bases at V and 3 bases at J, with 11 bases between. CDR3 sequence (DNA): TGTGCCAGCAGCCCGGGGAACCTCTACAATGAGCAGTTCTTC. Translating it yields CASSPGNLYNEQFF.

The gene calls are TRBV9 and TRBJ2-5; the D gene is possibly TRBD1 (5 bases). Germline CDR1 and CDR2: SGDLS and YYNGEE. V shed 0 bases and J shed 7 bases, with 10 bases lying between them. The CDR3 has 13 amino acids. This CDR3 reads CASSVEAGRTQYF. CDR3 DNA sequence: TGTGCCAGCAGCGTAGAGGCAGGGCGGACCCAGTACTTC.

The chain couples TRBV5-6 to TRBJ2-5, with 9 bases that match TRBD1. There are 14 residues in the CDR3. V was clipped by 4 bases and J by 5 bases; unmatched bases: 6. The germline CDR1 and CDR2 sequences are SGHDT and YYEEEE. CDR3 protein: CASSGGQGSETQYF. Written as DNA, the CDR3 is TGTGCCAGCAGCGGGGGACAGGGTTCGGAGACCCAGTACTTC.

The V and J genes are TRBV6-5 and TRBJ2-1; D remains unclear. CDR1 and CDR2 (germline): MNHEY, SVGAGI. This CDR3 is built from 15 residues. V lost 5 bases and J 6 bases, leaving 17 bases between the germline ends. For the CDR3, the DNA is TGTGCCAGCAGTACCGTATCCCGAACCGGCAATGAGCAGTTCTTC. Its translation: CASSTVSRTGNEQFF.

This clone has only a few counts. The CDR3 DNA follows: TGTGCCAGCAGCTCGGGACAGACTCACTACGAGCAGTACTTC. This gives the protein CASSSGQTHYEQYF. The V gene is TRBV4-2, the J gene TRBJ2-7; 7 bases are a match to TRBD1. Trimming removed 5 bases from V and 3 bases from J; junction bases left unmatched: 7. This CDR3 contains 14 residues. CDR1 LGHNA and CDR2 YNFKEQ come from the germline V gene.

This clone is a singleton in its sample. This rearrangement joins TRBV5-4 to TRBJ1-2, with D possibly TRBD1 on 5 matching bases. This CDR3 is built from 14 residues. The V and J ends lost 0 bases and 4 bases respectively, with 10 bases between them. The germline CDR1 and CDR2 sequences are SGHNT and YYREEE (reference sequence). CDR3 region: CASSLVGEVYGYTF. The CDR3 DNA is TGTGCCAGCAGCTTGGTGGGGGAGGTCTATGGCTACACCTTC.